This entry is about one T cell receptor (beta chain). This clonotype was detected a few times. Its antigen has not been determined. No base-level quality is on record; no much larger clone is a single base apart. From the germline V gene, CDR1 is KGHSH and CDR2 is LQKENI. The CDR3 runs 13 amino acids, cysteine and phenylalanine included. CDR3 DNA only is kept here, 39 bases in frame from base 1. V and J lose 3 bases and 2 bases, and a span of 4 bases separates them. These data originate in a study of blood T cells in healthy people across ages (dated by TCRdb to 2015 to 2017). For context, the study as a whole: In model experiments, template switching captured about one uniquely barcoded TCR beta cDNA molecule for every two T cells. Donors were grouped into four age groups: young (average approximately 15 years), middle-aged (under 40), aged (about 60) and long-lived (approximately 82). To avoid experimental bias, donors of different ages were distributed randomly across sequencing lanes. Using the same blood draw, the study looked at two additional independent replicas of 1 million unique cDNA reads for two donors, one aged 18 to 30 and the other aged 80 or older. To track age-related changes in TCR beta repertoire diversity, the study relied on deep sequencing normalized with unique cDNA molecular identifiers. On the study overall, not on this receptor specifically: There was a strong correlation between observed TCR beta diversity and the percentage of naive T cells measured by flow cytometry. The CMV infection status of donors was not known, potentially confounding age-related changes in expanded clonotypes. Conclusive comparison of naive and antigen-experienced compartments was prevented by the profiling of bulk unsorted PBMCs. Estimates of total diversity based on one million sequenced T cells were regarded as lower bounds and as underestimates. Compared with the aged group, more naive CD4+ T cells, fewer expanded clones and increased TCR diversity were shown by the long-lived group, suggesting age selection. As age increased, observed TCR beta diversity per million T cells dropped in a roughly linear way, and a significant reduction was already evident by age 40.

Receptor amplification or capture employed 5' RACE. The listed sequencing device is Illumina HiSeq 2500. A second PCR of 7 to 11 cycles was run with a J-beta primer mix and a sample-barcoded 5' primer. Each TCR beta cDNA molecule received a unique molecular identifier from a template-switch 5' adaptor carrying 12 random nucleotides. Each sample yielded at least 2.5 million CDR3-containing paired-end reads. First-strand cDNA synthesis was performed from all RNA using the Mint cDNA synthesis kit, with priming by a TRBC-specific oligonucleotide. All cDNA was treated with uracil-DNA glycosylase and then went through a first 18-cycle PCR with the universal primers M1SS and BC2_uni_R. The study's own analysis went as follows. For normalization, 1 million high-quality reads were randomly selected from each sample, with every read carrying a distinct molecular identifier. Reads sharing molecular identifiers were discarded rather than binned into consensus sequences. MiTCR, with a Q25 quality threshold and the strictest error-elimination algorithm, was used for CDR3 identification, clonotype clustering and error correction. A nonparametric unseen species model using Euler transformation provided a lower-bound estimate of total TCR beta diversity. Through fastp at Q25 and MiXCR, TCRdb rebuilt clones from the public reads, retaining in-frame beta chains. Rows with one shared CDR3 protein collapse into an entry with the most common genes and DNA. TCRdb's processing, not the study's, gives the V and J calls here. The sample table contains roughly 800,000 distinct CDR3 sequences; only one count was recorded for nearly 60% of them. Clones ranked in the top ten supply approximately 23% of the sample.

Donors were a few dozen systemically healthy Caucasian individuals from Russia aged roughly 6 to 90 years. Each donor gave approximately 9.3 milliliters of peripheral blood, collected into EDTA-treated Vacutainer tubes. PBMCs were isolated by Ficoll-Paque density-gradient centrifugation, with at least 6 million obtained per sample. Total RNA was extracted from PBMCs with Trizol reagent, with at least 5.5 micrograms obtained per sample. For every donor, an aliquot of PBMCs went through flow cytometry to measure the percentages of naive CD45RAhigh/CD27high T cells. This sequence was found in a man younger than 45 in good health. The sample was blood. Here the chain combines TRBV18 and TRBJ1-4; the D segment cannot be called with confidence. At the DNA level, the sequence is TGTGCCAGCTCACCCGGGACTAATGAAAAACTGTTTTTT. Its product reads: CASSPGTNEKLFF.